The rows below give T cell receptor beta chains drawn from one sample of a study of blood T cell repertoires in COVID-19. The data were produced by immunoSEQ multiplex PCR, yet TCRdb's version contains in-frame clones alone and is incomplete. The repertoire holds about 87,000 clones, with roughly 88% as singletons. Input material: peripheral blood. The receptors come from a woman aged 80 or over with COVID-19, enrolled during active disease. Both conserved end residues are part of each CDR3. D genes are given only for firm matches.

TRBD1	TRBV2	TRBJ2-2	CASSGTGGSSGELFF	TGTGCCAGCAGTGGGACAGGGGGTAGTTCCGGGGAGCTGTTTTTT
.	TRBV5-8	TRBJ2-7	CASPRDRPPYEQYF	TGTGCCAGTCCCCGTGACAGGCCTCCCTACGAGCAGTACTTC
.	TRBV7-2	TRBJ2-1	CASSLRSEDYNEQFF	TGTGCCAGCAGCTTAAGATCGGAGGACTACAATGAGCAGTTCTTC
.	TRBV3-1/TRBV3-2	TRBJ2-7	CASSHAGSSYEQYF	TGTGCCAGCAGCCATGCGGGAAGCTCCTACGAGCAGTACTTC
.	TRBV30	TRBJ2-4	CAWSGGSTEGKNIQYF	TGTGCCTGGAGTGGGGGGTCGACGGAGGGCAAAAACATTCAGTACTTC
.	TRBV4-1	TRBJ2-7	CASSQGVIHEQYF	TGCGCCAGCAGCCAAGGCGTAATCCACGAGCAGTACTTC
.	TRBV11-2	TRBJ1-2	CASSLGGYGYTF	TGTGCCAGCAGCTTAGGAGGATATGGCTACACCTTC
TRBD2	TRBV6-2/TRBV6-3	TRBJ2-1	CASSLAGGGEQFF	TGTGCCAGCAGTCTAGCGGGGGGCGGAGAGCAGTTCTTC
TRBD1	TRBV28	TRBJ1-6	CASRPDRGRDSPLHF	TGTGCCAGCAGACCGGACAGGGGAAGGGATTCACCCCTCCACTTT
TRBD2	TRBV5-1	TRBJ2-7	CASSPHLLAGVSYEQYF	TGCGCCAGCAGCCCACACCTATTGGCGGGAGTTAGCTACGAGCAGTACTTC
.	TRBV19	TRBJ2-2	CASSILVPGELFF	TGTGCCAGTAGTATTTTAGTCCCCGGGGAGCTGTTTTTT
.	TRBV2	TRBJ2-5	CASSRGETQYF	TGTGCCAGCTCCAGAGGGGAGACCCAGTACTTC